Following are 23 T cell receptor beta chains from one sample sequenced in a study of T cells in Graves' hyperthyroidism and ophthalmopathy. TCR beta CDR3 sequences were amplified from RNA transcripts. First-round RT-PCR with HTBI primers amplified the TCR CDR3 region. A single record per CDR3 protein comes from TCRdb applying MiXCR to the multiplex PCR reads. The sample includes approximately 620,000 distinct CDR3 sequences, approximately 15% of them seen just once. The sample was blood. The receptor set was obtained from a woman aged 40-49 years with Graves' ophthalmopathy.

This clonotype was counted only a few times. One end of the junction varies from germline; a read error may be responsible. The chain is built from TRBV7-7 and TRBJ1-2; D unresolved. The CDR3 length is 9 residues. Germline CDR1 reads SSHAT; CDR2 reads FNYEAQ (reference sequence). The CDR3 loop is CASSAFHTF. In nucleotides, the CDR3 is TGTGCTAGCAGCGCCTTCCACACCTTC.

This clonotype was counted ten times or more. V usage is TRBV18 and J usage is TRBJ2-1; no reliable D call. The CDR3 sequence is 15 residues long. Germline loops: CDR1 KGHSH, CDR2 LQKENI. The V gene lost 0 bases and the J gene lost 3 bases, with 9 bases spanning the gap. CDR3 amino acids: CASSPPRTDYNEQFF. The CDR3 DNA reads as TGTGCCAGCTCACCACCGCGGACGGACTACAATGAGCAGTTCTTC.

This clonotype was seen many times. CDR3 in DNA: TGCAGTGCTAGAGATGGGACAGGAGGGACCGGGGAGCTGTTTTTT. Protein: CSARDGTGGTGELFF. V is TRBV20-1 and J is TRBJ2-2, with 8 positions matching TRBD1. From germline, CDR1 is DFQATT and CDR2 SNEGSKA (reference sequence). J lost 5 bases, V lost 0 bases, and 5 bases had no gene match. The CDR3 contains 15 residues.

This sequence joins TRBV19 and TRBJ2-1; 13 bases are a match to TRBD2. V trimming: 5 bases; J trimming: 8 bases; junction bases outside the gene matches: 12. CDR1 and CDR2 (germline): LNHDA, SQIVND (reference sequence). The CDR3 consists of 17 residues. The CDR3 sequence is CASSVRTSGGPRDEQFF. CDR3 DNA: TGTGCCAGTAGTGTGAGGACTAGCGGGGGCCCTAGGGATGAGCAGTTCTTC. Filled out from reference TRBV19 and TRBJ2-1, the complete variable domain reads DGGITQSPKYLFRKEGQNVTLSCEQNLNHDAMYWYRQDPGQGLRLIYYSQIVNDFQKGDIAEGYSVSREKKESFPLTVTSAQKNPTAFYLCASSVRTSGGPRDEQFFGPGTRLTVL.

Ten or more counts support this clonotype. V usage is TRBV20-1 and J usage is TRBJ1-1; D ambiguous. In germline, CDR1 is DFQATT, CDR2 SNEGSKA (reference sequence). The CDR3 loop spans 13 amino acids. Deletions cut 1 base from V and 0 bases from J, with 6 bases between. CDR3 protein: CSARGGVNTEAFF. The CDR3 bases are TGCAGTGCTAGAGGCGGGGTGAACACTGAAGCTTTCTTT.

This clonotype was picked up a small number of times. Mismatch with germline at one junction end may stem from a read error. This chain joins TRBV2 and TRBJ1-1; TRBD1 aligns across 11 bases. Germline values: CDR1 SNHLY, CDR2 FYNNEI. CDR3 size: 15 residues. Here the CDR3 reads CATSGQGAEGTEAFF. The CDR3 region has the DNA TGTGCCACCAGTGGACAGGGGGCGGAGGGCACTGAAGCTTTCTTT.

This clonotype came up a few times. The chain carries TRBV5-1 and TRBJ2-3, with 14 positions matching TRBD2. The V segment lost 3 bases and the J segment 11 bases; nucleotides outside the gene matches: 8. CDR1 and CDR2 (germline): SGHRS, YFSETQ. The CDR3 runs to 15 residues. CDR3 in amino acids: CASSWGTSGGLEQYF. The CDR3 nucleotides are TGCGCCAGCAGCTGGGGGACTAGCGGGGGCCTAGAGCAGTATTTT. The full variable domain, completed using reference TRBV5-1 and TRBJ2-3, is KAGVTQTPRYLIKTRGQQVTLSCSPISGHRSVSWYQQTPGQGLQFLFEYFSETQRNKGNFPGRFSGRQFSNSRSEMNVSTLELGDSALYLCASSWGTSGGLEQYFGPGTRLTVL.

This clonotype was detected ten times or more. The DNA for the CDR3 is TGTGCCAGCAGCCAAGGACTAGTCGGCAATGAGCAGTTCTTC. Protein: CASSQGLVGNEQFF. The chain couples TRBV7-3 to TRBJ2-1; TRBD2 aligns across 7 bases. Germline CDR1 and CDR2: SGHTA and FQGTGA. J gave up 6 bases and V 5 bases, and 7 bases lay outside the gene matches. The CDR3 consists of 14 residues. Combining the CDR3 with reference TRBV7-3 and TRBJ2-1 gives the whole variable domain GAGVSQTPSNKVTEKGKYVELRCDPISGHTALYWYRQSLGQGPEFLIYFQGTGAADDSGLPNDRFFAVRPEGSVSTLKIQRTERGDSAVYLCASSQGLVGNEQFFGPGTRLTVL.

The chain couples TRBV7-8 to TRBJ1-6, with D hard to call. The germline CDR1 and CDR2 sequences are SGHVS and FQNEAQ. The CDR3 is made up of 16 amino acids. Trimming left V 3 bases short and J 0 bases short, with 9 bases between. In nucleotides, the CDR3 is TGTGCCAGCAGCTTTCAACAGAGCTCCTATAATTCACCCCTCCACTTT. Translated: CASSFQQSSYNSPLHF.

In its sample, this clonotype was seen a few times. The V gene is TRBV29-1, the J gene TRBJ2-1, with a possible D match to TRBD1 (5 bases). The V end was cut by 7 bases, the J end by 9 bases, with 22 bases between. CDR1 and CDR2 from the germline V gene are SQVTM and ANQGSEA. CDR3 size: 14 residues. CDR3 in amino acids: CSAQGEAGWGEQFF. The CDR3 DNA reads TGCAGCGCCCAAGGGGAAGCAGGGTGGGGTGAGCAGTTCTTC.

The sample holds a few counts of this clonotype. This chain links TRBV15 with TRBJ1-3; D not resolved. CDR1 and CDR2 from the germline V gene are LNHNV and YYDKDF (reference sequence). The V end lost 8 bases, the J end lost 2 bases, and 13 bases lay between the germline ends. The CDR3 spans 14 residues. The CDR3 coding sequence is TGTGCCACCCTCGAAGCCATACCTGGAAACACCATATATTTT. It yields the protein CATLEAIPGNTIYF.

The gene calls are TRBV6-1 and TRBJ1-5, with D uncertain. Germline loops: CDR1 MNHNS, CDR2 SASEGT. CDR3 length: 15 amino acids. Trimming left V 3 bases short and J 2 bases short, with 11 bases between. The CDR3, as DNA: TGTGCCAGCAGTGATCGATATGGAGGCAATCAGCCCCAGCATTTT. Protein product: CASSDRYGGNQPQHF.

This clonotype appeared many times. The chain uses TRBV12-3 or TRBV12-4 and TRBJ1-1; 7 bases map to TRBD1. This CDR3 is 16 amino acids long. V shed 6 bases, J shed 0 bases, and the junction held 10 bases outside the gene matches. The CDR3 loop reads CASRRGPGRMNTEAFF. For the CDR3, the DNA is TGTGCCAGCAGAAGGGGGCCCGGGAGAATGAACACTGAAGCTTTCTTT.

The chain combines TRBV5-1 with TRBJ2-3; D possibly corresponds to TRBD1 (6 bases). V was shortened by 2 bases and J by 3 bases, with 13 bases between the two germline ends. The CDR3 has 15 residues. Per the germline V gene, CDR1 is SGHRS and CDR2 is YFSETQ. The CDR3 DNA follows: TGCGCCAGCAGCTTCGCAGGGGAGAGGACAGATACGCAGTATTTT. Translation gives CASSFAGERTDTQYF.

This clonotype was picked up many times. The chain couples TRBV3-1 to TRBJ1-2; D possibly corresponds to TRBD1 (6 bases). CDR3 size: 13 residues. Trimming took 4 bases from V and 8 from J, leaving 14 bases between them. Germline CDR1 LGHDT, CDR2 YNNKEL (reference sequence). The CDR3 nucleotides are TGTGCCAGCAGCCGAGACAGGATGGGCGGCTACACCTTC. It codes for CASSRDRMGGYTF.

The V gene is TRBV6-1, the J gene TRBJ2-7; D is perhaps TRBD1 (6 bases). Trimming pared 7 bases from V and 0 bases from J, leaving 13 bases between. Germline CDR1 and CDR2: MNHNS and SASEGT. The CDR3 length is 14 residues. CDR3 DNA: TGTGCCAGCACTCCGGGACACTTCTCCTACGAGCAGTACTTC. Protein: CASTPGHFSYEQYF.

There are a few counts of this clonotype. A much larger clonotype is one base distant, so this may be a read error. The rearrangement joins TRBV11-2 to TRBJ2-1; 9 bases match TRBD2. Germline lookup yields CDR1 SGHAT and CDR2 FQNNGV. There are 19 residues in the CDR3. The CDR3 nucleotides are TGTGCCAGCAGCCACAATAACCAAGTAGCGGGGGTCTCCTACAATGAGCAGCTCTTC. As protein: CASSHNNQVAGVSYNEQLF.

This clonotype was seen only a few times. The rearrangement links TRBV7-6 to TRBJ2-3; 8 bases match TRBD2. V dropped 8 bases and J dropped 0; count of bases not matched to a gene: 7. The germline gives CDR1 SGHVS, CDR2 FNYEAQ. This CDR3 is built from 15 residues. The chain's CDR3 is CASRLTSVSTDTQYF. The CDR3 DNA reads TGTGCCAGCCGCCTGACTAGCGTAAGCACAGATACGCAGTATTTT.

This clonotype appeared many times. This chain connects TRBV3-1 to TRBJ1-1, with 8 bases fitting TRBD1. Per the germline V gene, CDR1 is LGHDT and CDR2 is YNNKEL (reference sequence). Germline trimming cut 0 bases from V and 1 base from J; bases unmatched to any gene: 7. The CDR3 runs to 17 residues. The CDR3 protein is CASSQDFGQGENTEAFF. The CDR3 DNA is TGTGCCAGCAGCCAAGATTTCGGACAGGGAGAGAACACTGAAGCTTTCTTT.

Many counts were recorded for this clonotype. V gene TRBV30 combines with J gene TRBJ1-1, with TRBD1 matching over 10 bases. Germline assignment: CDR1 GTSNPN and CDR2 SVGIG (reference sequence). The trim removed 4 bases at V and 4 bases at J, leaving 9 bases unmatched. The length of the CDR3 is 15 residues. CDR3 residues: CAWTPPDRGGTEAFF. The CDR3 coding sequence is TGTGCCTGGACACCTCCGGACAGGGGGGGCACTGAAGCTTTCTTT.

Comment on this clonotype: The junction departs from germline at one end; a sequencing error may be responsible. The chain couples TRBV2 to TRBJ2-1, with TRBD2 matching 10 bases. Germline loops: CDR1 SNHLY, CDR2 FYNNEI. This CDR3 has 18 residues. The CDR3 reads CASSAASGSVSSYDEQFF. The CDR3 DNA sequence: TGTGCCAGCAGTGCGGCTAGCGGGAGCGTGAGCTCCTACGATGAGCAGTTCTTC.

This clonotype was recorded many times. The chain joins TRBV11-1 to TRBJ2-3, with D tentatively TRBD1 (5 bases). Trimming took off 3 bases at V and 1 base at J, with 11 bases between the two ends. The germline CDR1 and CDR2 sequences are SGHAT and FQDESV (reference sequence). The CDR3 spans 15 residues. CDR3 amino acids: CASSLGLSGTDTQYF. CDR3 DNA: TGTGCCAGCAGCTTGGGGCTAAGCGGCACAGATACGCAGTATTTT.

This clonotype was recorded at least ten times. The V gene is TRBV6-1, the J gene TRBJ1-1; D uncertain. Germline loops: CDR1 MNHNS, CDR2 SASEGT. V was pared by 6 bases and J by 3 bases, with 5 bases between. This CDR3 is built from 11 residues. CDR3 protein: CASSSDTEAFF. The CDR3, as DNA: TGTGCCAGCAGCTCGGACACTGAAGCTTTCTTT.